The TCR beta chain described here comes from a study of regulatory T cells in long-lasting Graves disease. Study-level findings and limits: Blood alone, not thyroid tissue, was studied. Persistent Graves' patients showed less TCR diversity than newly diagnosed patients showed.

The authors built TCR beta libraries using iRepertoire HTBI primers and Arm-PCR of CDR3 regions. Each CDR3 protein gets one entry after TCRdb re-called the multiplex PCR reads with MiXCR. The table shows roughly 530,000 distinct CDR3 sequences, with about 16% occurring only once. In this sample, this clonotype turned up a few times. The target antigen is unknown. With 4 bases removed from V and 0 bases from J, the gap between germline ends came to 9 bases. The length of the CDR3 is 15 residues. Germline values: CDR1 LNHDA, CDR2 SQIVND (reference sequence). Described time point: newly diagnosed GD, antithyroid drugs for less than 3 months. PBMC RNA served as the TCR library source. In addition, the sample was reused for a study of T cells in Graves' hyperthyroidism and ophthalmopathy.

The sequencing here drew on peripheral blood mononuclear cells (PBMCs), taken at new diagnosis, from a patient treated with antithyroid drugs. The receptor was isolated from a woman aged 35-65 years with Graves disease. This chain joins TRBV19 and TRBJ1-4; D gene unclear. The CDR3 coding sequence is TGTGCCAGTAGTACGACCGTAGCAACTAATGAAAAACTGTTTTTT. This sequence encodes CASSTTVATNEKLFF.